These 19 T cell receptor beta chains share one sample of origin, sequenced in a study of neurological immune-mediated disorders. Via MiXCR, TCRdb re-called the 5' RACE reads, giving one row per CDR3 protein. The sample has 70,000 to 95,000 distinct CDR3 sequences, about 12% seen once. Time point meaning: longitudinal time-point 2. Sequencing used PBMCs. The receptors were sampled from a female donor with HTLV-1-associated myelopathy (HAM/TSP).

This clonotype has just a few counts. The chain joins TRBV5-1 to TRBJ1-5; 7 bases agree with TRBD1. J was trimmed by 0 bases and V by 4 bases; bases with no gene match: 7. The CDR3 runs to 16 residues. Looked up from germline, CDR1 is SGHRS and CDR2 is YFSETQ. The CDR3 coding sequence is TGCGCCAGCAGCGAGGGACAGAGAAATAGCAATCAGCCCCAGCATTTT. It yields the protein CASSEGQRNSNQPQHF.

In its sample, this clonotype was seen many times. The chain couples TRBV7-2 to TRBJ2-5, with D perhaps TRBD2 (5 bases). Trimming removed 2 bases at V and 1 base at J, with 14 bases between. The CDR3 contains 16 residues. The germline V gene has CDR1 SGHTA and CDR2 FQGNSA. Here the CDR3 DNA reads TGTGCCAGCAGCTTAAGTCGGGGTGGAATCCAAGAGACCCAGTACTTC. Its translation is CASSLSRGGIQETQYF.

The chain has TRBV5-1 and TRBJ2-5; D not resolved. CDR3 length: 17 residues. The V end was cut by 4 bases, the J end by 2 bases, with 21 bases between. In germline, CDR1 is SGHRS, CDR2 YFSETQ. In DNA, the CDR3 is TGCGCCAGCAGCATCTCCCCGGGCAGTCTGGAGCAAGAGACCCAGTACTTC. Its translation is CASSISPGSLEQETQYF.

This clonotype was seen at least ten times. The chain recombines TRBV5-1 with TRBJ1-6; a weak D match, TRBD1 (5 bases). There are 14 residues in the CDR3. From germline, CDR1 is SGHRS and CDR2 YFSETQ. V was clipped by 4 bases and J by 6 bases, with 11 bases between them. The CDR3 spells CASSDNRPNSPLHF. The CDR3, as DNA: TGCGCCAGCAGCGATAACAGGCCTAATTCACCCCTCCACTTT.

The rearrangement joins TRBV5-1 to TRBJ1-2; D possibly corresponds to TRBD1 (5 bases). The CDR3 length is 14 residues. CDR1 and CDR2 (germline): SGHRS, YFSETQ. Trimming took 4 bases from V and 10 from J, leaving 20 bases between them. The CDR3 loop reads CASSIGTVYGDYTF. The DNA for the CDR3 is TGCGCCAGCAGCATCGGGACGGTTTATGGAGACTACACCTTC.

This clonotype was observed many times. CDR3 region: CASSRQGANYGYTF. In DNA form, the CDR3 reads TGTGCCAGCAGTAGACAGGGGGCGAACTATGGCTACACCTTC. The genes are TRBV6-5 and TRBJ1-2, with 10 bases lining up with TRBD1. V shed 5 bases, J shed 2 bases, and the junction held 2 bases outside the gene matches. The CDR3 is 14 residues long. CDR1 is MNHEY and CDR2 is SVGAGI in the germline V gene.

In regard to this clonotype: A much larger clone is a single base away; this may be a read error. The genes are TRBV28 and TRBJ2-7; 10 nucleotides align to TRBD2. Germline CDR1 and CDR2: MDHEN and SYDVKM. CDR3 size: 16 residues. V lost 5 bases, J lost 4 bases, and 11 bases stayed unmatched. The CDR3 DNA sequence: TGTGCCAGCAGTCTCCCGGTACTAGCGGGGTTATACGAGCAGTACTTC. Protein product: CASSLPVLAGLYEQYF.

At least ten counts were recorded for this clonotype. The V gene is TRBV20-1, the J gene TRBJ2-1; a possible D gene is TRBD2 (6 bases). CDR3 length equals 11 residues. The V end lost 4 bases, the J end lost 6 bases, and 7 bases lay between the germline ends. Germline CDR1 reads DFQATT; CDR2 reads SNEGSKA (reference sequence). CDR3 amino acids: CSATGVNEQFF. The DNA of the CDR3 is TGCAGTGCTACGGGAGTCAATGAGCAGTTCTTC.

This clonotype was seen many times. This chain links TRBV10-3 with TRBJ2-3; TRBD2 is a possible D gene (7 bases). This CDR3 is built from 16 residues. V lost 6 bases, J lost 1 base, and 17 bases lay in between. CDR1 and CDR2 (germline): ENHRY, SYGVKD. The CDR3 spells CAIRSTRGGRTDTQYF. DNA of the CDR3: TGTGCCATCAGATCCACCCGCGGGGGCCGCACAGATACGCAGTATTTT.

This clonotype was detected many times. The rearrangement joins TRBV11-3 to TRBJ1-1; TRBD1 is a possible D gene (6 bases). The V gene's germline CDR1 is SGHNT and CDR2 YENEEA. V was shortened by 0 bases and J by 5 bases, with 13 bases between the two germline ends. The CDR3 spans 15 residues. CDR3 in amino acids: CASSLDQGRGTEAFF. The CDR3 coding sequence is TGTGCCAGCAGCTTAGACCAGGGGCGCGGAACTGAAGCTTTCTTT.

This clonotype was seen at least ten times. The J gene is TRBJ1-2, the V gene TRBV3-1; 8 nucleotides match TRBD1. Germline loops: CDR1 LGHDT, CDR2 YNNKEL (reference sequence). Trimming removed 4 bases from V and 4 bases from J; junction bases left unmatched: 5. The CDR3 has 14 residues. DNA of the CDR3: TGTGCCAGCAGCCCTCGACAGGGGAGCTATGGCTACACCTTC. Its protein is CASSPRQGSYGYTF.

At least ten counts were recorded for this clonotype. The J gene is TRBJ2-7, the V gene TRBV6-5; TRBD1 matches at 10 bases. V shed 5 bases, J shed 2 bases, and the junction held 3 bases outside the gene matches. CDR3 length: 14 amino acids. Germline V gene sequence: CDR1 MNHEY, CDR2 SVGAGI. CDR3 sequence: CASSTGTGAYEQYF. DNA for the CDR3: TGTGCCAGCAGTACCGGGACAGGGGCCTACGAGCAGTACTTC.

The chain combines TRBV24-1 with TRBJ2-5; D perhaps matches TRBD2 (7 bases). Trimming pared 7 bases from V and 2 bases from J, leaving 19 bases between. CDR3 length equals 16 residues. Germline V gives CDR1 KGHDR, CDR2 SFDVKD. CDR3 amino acids: CATSNLAGAAQETQYF. The DNA of the CDR3 is TGTGCCACCAGCAACCTCGCGGGGGCGGCTCAAGAGACCCAGTACTTC.

This clonotype was detected many times. The rearrangement joins TRBV20-1 to TRBJ1-2; D is unresolved. This CDR3 spans 10 amino acids. The V and J ends lost 6 bases and 5 bases respectively, with 7 bases between them. Looked up from germline, CDR1 is DFQATT and CDR2 is SNEGSKA (reference sequence). Here the CDR3 reads CSAPGYGYTF. CDR3 bases: TGCAGTGCCCCCGGGTATGGCTACACCTTC.

This clonotype was recorded many times. This rearrangement joins TRBV3-1 to TRBJ2-1; D is undetermined. Looked up from germline, CDR1 is LGHDT and CDR2 is YNNKEL (reference sequence). V was trimmed by 4 bases and J by 0 bases, leaving 7 bases between them. The CDR3 has 14 residues. Here the CDR3 reads CASSRSDSYNEQFF. The CDR3 bases are TGTGCCAGCAGCCGAAGCGACTCCTACAATGAGCAGTTCTTC.

In this sample, this clonotype turned up a few times. Written as DNA, the CDR3 is TGTGCCAGCGGGACTGACAATGAGCAGTTCTTC. It translates to CASGTDNEQFF. The chain is built from TRBV6-6 and TRBJ2-1, with TRBD2 as a possible D gene (6 bases). V lost 8 bases to trimming and J lost 5 bases, with 7 bases between them. In germline, CDR1 is MNHNY, CDR2 SVGAGI (reference sequence). The CDR3 runs to 11 residues.

This clonotype occurred many times. The chain joins TRBV20-1 to TRBJ2-5, with TRBD1 matching over 10 bases. Germline trimming cut 2 bases from V and 4 bases from J; bases unmatched to any gene: 1. The CDR3 runs to 13 residues. CDR1 is DFQATT and CDR2 is SNEGSKA in the germline V gene (reference sequence). The CDR3 DNA reads as TGCAGTGCTAGACGGACAGGGGGAGAGACCCAGTACTTC. Amino acid sequence: CSARRTGGETQYF.

This clonotype was counted at least ten times. As DNA, the CDR3 is TGTGCCAGCAGTTTCCCCCTCGAGGGTTCAGGGGGCCCCCCCGATACGCAGTATTTT. Its protein product is CASSFPLEGSGGPPDTQYF. This rearrangement joins TRBV28 to TRBJ2-3; 8 bases are shared with TRBD1. CDR1 and CDR2 (germline): MDHEN, SYDVKM. The CDR3 covers 19 residues. V shed 3 bases and J 6 bases; nucleotides not matched to a gene: 20.

Regarding this clonotype: The junction does not match germline at one end; this may be a read error. The rearrangement links TRBV20-1 to TRBJ2-7; TRBD1 matches 9 bases. The CDR3 consists of 15 residues. Germline CDR1 reads DFQATT; CDR2 reads SNEGSKA (reference sequence). CDR3: CSAPVGQGFAYEQYF. The CDR3 bases are TGCAGTGCTCCCGTGGGACAGGGCTTTGCCTATGAGCAGTACTTC.